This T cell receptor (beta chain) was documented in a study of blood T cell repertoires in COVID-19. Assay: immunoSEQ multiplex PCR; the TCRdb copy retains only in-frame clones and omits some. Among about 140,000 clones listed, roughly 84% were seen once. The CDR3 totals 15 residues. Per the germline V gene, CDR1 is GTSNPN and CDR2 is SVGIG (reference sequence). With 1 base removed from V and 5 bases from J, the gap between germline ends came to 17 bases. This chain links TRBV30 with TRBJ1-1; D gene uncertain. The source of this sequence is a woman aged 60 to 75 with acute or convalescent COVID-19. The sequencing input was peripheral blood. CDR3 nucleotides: TGTGCCTGGAGTGCCCGATGGGAGAGAGGAACTGAAGCTTTCTTT. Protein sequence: CAWSARWERGTEAFF. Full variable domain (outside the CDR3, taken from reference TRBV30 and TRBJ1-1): SQTIHQWPATLVQPVGSPLSLECTVEGTSNPNLYWYRQAAGRGLQLLFYSVGIGQISSEVPQNLSASRPQDRQFILSSKKLLLSDSGFYLCAWSARWERGTEAFFGQGTRLTVV.